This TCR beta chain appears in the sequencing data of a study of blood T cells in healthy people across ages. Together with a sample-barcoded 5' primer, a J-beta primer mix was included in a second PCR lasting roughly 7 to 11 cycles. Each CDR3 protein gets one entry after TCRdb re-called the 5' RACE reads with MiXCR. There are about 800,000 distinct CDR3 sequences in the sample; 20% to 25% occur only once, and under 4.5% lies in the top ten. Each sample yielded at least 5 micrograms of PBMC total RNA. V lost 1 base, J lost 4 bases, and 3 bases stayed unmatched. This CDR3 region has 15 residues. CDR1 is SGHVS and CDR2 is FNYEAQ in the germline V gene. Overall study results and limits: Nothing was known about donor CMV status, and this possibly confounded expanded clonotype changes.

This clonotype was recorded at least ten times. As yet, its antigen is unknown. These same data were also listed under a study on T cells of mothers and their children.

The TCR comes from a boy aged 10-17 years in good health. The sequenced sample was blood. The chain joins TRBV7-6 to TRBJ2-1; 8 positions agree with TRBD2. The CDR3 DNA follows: TGTGCCAGCAGCTTAGGTACTAGCGGATACAATGAGCAGTTCTTC. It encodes CASSLGTSGYNEQFF.